These 10 T cell receptor beta chains share one sample of origin, sequenced in a study of blood T cell repertoires in COVID-19. Produced via immunoSEQ multiplex PCR; TCRdb's table is partial and in-frame only. The sample carries fewer than 100,000 clones, more than 70% recorded once. Sequenced input: peripheral blood. These receptors originate from a human donor with acute or convalescent COVID-19. The donor label of this sample is uncertain.

The V gene is TRBV2, the J gene TRBJ2-3, with D tentatively TRBD2 (6 bases). The CDR3 runs 15 residues. Germline CDR1 reads SNHLY; CDR2 reads FYNNEI. The V gene lost 7 bases and the J gene lost 3 bases, with 17 bases spanning the gap. The CDR3 here is CASTPQGTPTDTQYF. CDR3 DNA sequence: TGTGCCAGCACCCCACAAGGGACTCCTACAGATACGCAGTATTTT.

The V gene is TRBV29-1, the J gene TRBJ2-2, with 9 nucleotides matching TRBD1. Germline CDR1 reads SQVTM; CDR2 reads ANQGSEA. CDR3 length equals 15 residues. V was clipped by 4 bases and J by 5 bases; unmatched bases: 8. The CDR3 here is CSVGTGTGFTGELFF. The CDR3 coding sequence is TGCAGCGTTGGTACCGGGACAGGGTTTACCGGGGAGCTGTTTTTT.

As DNA, the CDR3 is TGCAGCGTCCTGGGGGGTGGGAACACTGAAGCTTTCTTT. Translating it yields CSVLGGGNTEAFF. The V call is TRBV29-1, the J call TRBJ1-1; a weak D match, TRBD1 (5 bases). The CDR3 has 13 amino acids. The V gene's germline CDR1 is SQVTM and CDR2 ANQGSEA. Trimming cost V 6 bases and J 1 base, with 12 bases left between them.

The V gene is TRBV10-3, the J gene TRBJ2-7; TRBD2 matches 9 bases. CDR1 is ENHRY and CDR2 is SYGVKD in the germline V gene. Trimming at V came to 4 bases and at J to 0 bases, leaving 7 bases not matched to a gene. CDR3 length: 16 amino acids. CDR3 sequence: CAISALSGGRSYEQYF. The CDR3 DNA reads TGTGCCATCAGTGCCTTGAGCGGGGGGCGCTCCTACGAGCAGTACTTC.

Worth noting for this clone: The junction does not match germline at one end; this may be a read error. The CDR3 sequence is CASSLFGRGPPTPLHF. The DNA of the CDR3 is TGTGCTAGCAGCCTATTCGGGCGGGGCCCACCGACACCCCTCCACTTT. The chain joins TRBV7-7 to TRBJ1-6, with D possibly being TRBD1 (5 bases). Germline CDR1 SSHAT, CDR2 FNYEAQ (reference sequence). CDR3 length: 16 residues.

The chain combines TRBV29-1 with TRBJ2-2; TRBD2 matches 12 bases. Germline values: CDR1 SQVTM, CDR2 ANQGSEA. Unmatched junction bases numbered 4, after V lost 5 bases and J lost 6 bases. This CDR3 spans 14 amino acids. The DNA for the CDR3 is TGCAGCGTTCAACTAGCGGGGGGTCCCGGGGAGCTGTTTTTT. Translating it yields CSVQLAGGPGELFF.

The genes are TRBV6-2 or TRBV6-3 and TRBJ2-7; 7 bases match TRBD1. CDR1 and CDR2 from the germline V gene are MNHEY and SVGEGT. Trimming took 5 bases from V and 7 from J; bases not matched to a gene: 8. This CDR3 is built from 13 residues. CDR3 DNA sequence: TGTGCCAGCAGTCGACCAACAGGGGAAGAGCAGTACTTC. It translates to CASSRPTGEEQYF.

This chain joins TRBV11-3 and TRBJ2-7, with 8 bases that match TRBD1. CDR1 SGHNT and CDR2 YENEEA come from the germline V gene. The CDR3 covers 12 residues. The V gene end was trimmed by 4 bases and the J gene end by 5 bases; junction bases not matched to a gene: 1. This chain's CDR3 is CASSWTGHEQYF. The CDR3 DNA follows: TGTGCCAGCAGCTGGACAGGGCACGAGCAGTACTTC.

The chain carries TRBV5-1 and TRBJ1-1; possible D gene TRBD1, 5 bases. CDR1 SGHRS and CDR2 YFSETQ come from the germline V gene. The CDR3 contains 15 residues. V was shortened by 2 bases and J by 5 bases, with 16 bases between the two germline ends. This CDR3 reads CASSFSQGIGTEAFF. DNA for the CDR3: TGCGCCAGCAGCTTTTCCCAGGGAATAGGGACTGAAGCTTTCTTT. Full variable domain (rest looked up from reference TRBV5-1 and TRBJ1-1): KAGVTQTPRYLIKTRGQQVTLSCSPISGHRSVSWYQQTPGQGLQFLFEYFSETQRNKGNFPGRFSGRQFSNSRSEMNVSTLELGDSALYLCASSFSQGIGTEAFFGQGTRLTVV.

Here the CDR3 DNA reads TGTGCCAGCAGCGCAGGAAATGAAAAACTGTTTTTT. Translating gives CASSAGNEKLFF. V is TRBV28 and J is TRBJ1-4, with D uncertain. The CDR3 loop spans 12 amino acids. Trimming left V 6 bases short and J 5 bases short, with 7 bases between. CDR1 is MDHEN and CDR2 is SYDVKM in the germline V gene.